This TCR beta chain was captured by sequencing in a study of cytomegalovirus exposure and HLA in healthy donors. Broader study findings: A classifier reportedly called cytomegalovirus status with high sensitivity and specificity. The listing of approximately 160 TCR beta chains classed them as cytomegalovirus-associated. That first-cohort TCR clusters tended to co-occur in the 90 to 150 validation repertoires was found in a later analysis. Three chains linked to CMV were shown in vitro to be specific for CMV antigens.

V dropped 9 bases and J dropped 3 bases, with 15 bases sitting between them. The CDR3 totals 13 residues. Germline V gene sequence: CDR1 MNHNS, CDR2 SASEGT. The table came from immunoSEQ multiplex PCR; TCRdb's copy has only in-frame clones and leaves some out. The sample lists some 110,000 clones, around 88% seen once, with around 1.9% in the top ten. Note on this clone: Antigen: not known.

Sample: PBMCs. The genes are TRBV6-1 and TRBJ2-7; the D gene is possibly TRBD2 (5 bases). This TCR came from a man younger than 35 in good health and CMV-seronegative. The CDR3 bases are TGTGCCAGTCGGCTGTTACGGGACTACGAGCAGTACTTC. Residues: CASRLLRDYEQYF.